This record covers a single T cell receptor beta chain. Amplification used 60 Vbeta primers and 13 Jbeta primers. Only in-frame clones appear in the TCRdb table, and some are missing; sequencing was by immunoSEQ multiplex PCR. Among 140,000 to 150,000 clones listed, roughly 88% were seen once. This entry is derived from a study of cytomegalovirus exposure and HLA in healthy donors. The J segment lost 8 bases and the V segment lost 0 bases, leaving 9 bases of the junction unmatched. Germline CDR1 is ENHRY and CDR2 is SYGVKD. The CDR3 has 16 amino acids. Sequencing was done on a sample of PBMCs. The receptor was isolated from a woman aged 40 to 50 in good health and CMV-seronegative. The rearrangement uses TRBV10-3 and TRBJ2-1, with 8 bases that match TRBD2. CDR3 DNA sequence: TGTGCCATCAGTGAGTCGAATCCAGCGGGAGATTATGAGCAGTTCTTC. Translating gives CAISESNPAGDYEQFF.